This TCR beta chain comes out of a study of blood T cell repertoires in COVID-19. Germline CDR1 reads LGHDT; CDR2 reads YNNKEL (reference sequence). V lost 3 bases and J lost 5, with 10 bases in between. The CDR3 covers 13 residues. Measured with immunoSEQ multiplex PCR; TCRdb has only the in-frame clones, and not every one. This sample yields hundreds of thousands of clones, of which 80% to 90% are seen a single time; roughly 0.25% belongs to the top ten. The chain uses TRBV3-1 (or the pseudogene TRBV3-2) and TRBJ1-1; tentative D call: TRBD1 (5 bases). This TCR derives from a woman in her late teens or twenties with acute or convalescent COVID-19. The sample consisted of peripheral blood. In nucleotides, the CDR3 is TGTGCCAGCAGCCATCAGGGTGCGACTGAAGCTTTCTTT. It codes for CASSHQGATEAFF.